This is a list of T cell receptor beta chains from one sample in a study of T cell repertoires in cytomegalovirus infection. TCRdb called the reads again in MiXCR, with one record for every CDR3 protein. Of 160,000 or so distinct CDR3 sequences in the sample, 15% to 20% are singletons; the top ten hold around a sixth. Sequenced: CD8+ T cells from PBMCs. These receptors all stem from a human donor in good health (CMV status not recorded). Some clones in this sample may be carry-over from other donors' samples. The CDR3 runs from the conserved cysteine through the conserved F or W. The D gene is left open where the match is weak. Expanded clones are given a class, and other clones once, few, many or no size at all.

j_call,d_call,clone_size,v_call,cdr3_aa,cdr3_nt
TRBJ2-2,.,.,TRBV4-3,CASSRPSNTGELFF,TGCGCCAGCAGCCGTCCGAGTAACACCGGGGAGCTGTTTTTT
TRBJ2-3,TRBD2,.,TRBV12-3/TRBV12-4,CASSVSTSGVTDTQYF,TGTGCCAGCAGTGTATCTACTAGCGGGGTTACAGATACGCAGTATTTT
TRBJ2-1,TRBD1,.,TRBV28,CAIIDRDSLYNEQFF,TGTGCCATCATTGACCGGGACAGCCTATACAATGAGCAGTTCTTC
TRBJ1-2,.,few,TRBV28,CASSLQTRHYGYTF,TGTGCCAGCAGTTTGCAGACCAGACACTATGGCTACACCTTC
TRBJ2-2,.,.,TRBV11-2,CASSLYARSTGELFF,TGTGCCAGCAGCTTATACGCGAGGAGCACCGGGGAGCTGTTTTTT
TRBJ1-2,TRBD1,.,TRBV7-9,CASSTGQAYYGYTF,TGTGCCAGCAGCACCGGACAGGCCTACTATGGCTACACCTTC
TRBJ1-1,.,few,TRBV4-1,CASSQDVGWTEAFF,TGCGCCAGCAGCCAAGATGTCGGGTGGACTGAAGCTTTCTTT
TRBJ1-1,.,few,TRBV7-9,CASRHKTAANTEAFF,TGTGCCAGCAGACACAAGACCGCGGCGAACACTGAAGCTTTCTTT
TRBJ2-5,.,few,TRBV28,CASNTGDLEVETQYF,TGTGCCAGCAACACCGGGGACCTCGAGGTAGAGACCCAGTACTTC
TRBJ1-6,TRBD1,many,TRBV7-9,CASSSHERTGVNSPLHF,TGTGCCAGCAGCTCCCACGAAAGGACAGGGGTTAATTCACCCCTCCACTTT
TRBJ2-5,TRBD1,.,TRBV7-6,CASSSLGAGTGRGETQYF,TGTGCCAGCAGCTCGTTAGGGGCCGGGACAGGTCGAGGGGAGACCCAGTACTTC
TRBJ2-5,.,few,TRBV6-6,CASSPPGAQETQYF,TGTGCCAGCAGCCCCCCGGGGGCACAAGAGACCCAGTACTTC
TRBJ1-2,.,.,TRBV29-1,CSVETPGRNGYTF,TGCAGCGTTGAAACCCCAGGGAGAAATGGCTACACCTTC
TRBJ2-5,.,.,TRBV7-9,CASSSDGQETQYF,TGTGCCAGCAGCTCGGACGGGCAAGAGACCCAGTACTTC
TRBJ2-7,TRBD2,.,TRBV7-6,CASSDWTSGRYEQYF,TGTGCCAGCAGCGACTGGACTAGCGGGAGGTACGAGCAGTACTTC
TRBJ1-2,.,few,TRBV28,CASSSGIFNYGYTF,TGTGCCAGCAGTTCGGGTATATTTAACTATGGCTACACCTTC
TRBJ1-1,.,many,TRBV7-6,CASTTGRNTEAFF,TGTGCCAGCACTACAGGTCGAAACACTGAAGCTTTCTTT
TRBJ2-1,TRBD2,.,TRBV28,CACSFLGLADRNEQFF,TGTGCCTGCAGTTTCCTAGGACTAGCGGATCGCAATGAGCAGTTCTTC
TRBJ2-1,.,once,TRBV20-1,CSASLLDSPNEQFF,TGCAGTGCTAGTCTTCTCGACAGCCCCAATGAGCAGTTCTTC
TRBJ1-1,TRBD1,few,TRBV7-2,CASSPRDRGREAFF,TGTGCCAGCAGCCCTCGGGACAGGGGTCGTGAAGCTTTCTTT
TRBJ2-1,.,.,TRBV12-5,CASGGANEQFF,TGTGCTAGTGGTGGGGCCAATGAGCAGTTCTTC
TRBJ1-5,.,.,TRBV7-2,CASSLEDTINSNQPQHF,TGTGCCAGCAGCTTAGAAGACACCATTAATAGCAATCAGCCCCAGCATTTT
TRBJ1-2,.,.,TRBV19,CASSIRGGRNGYTF,TGTGCCAGTAGTATCAGGGGCGGCAGGAATGGCTACACCTTC
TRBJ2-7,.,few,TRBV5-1,CASSLSAGEQYF,TGCGCCAGCAGCTTATCAGCAGGTGAGCAGTACTTC
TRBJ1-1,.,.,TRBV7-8,CASSDRRARNTEAFF,TGTGCCAGCAGCGACCGCAGGGCTAGGAACACTGAAGCTTTCTTT
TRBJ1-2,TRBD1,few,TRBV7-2,CATRDREAANYGYTF,TGTGCCACTCGGGACAGGGAGGCTGCTAACTATGGCTACACCTTC
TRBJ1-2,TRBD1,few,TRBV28,CASSSNLRDRTENGYTF,TGTGCCAGCAGTTCGAACCTCCGGGACAGAACCGAGAATGGCTACACCTTC
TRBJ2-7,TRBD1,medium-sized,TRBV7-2,CASSLEVTGAYEQYF,TGTGCCAGCAGCTTAGAGGTGACAGGGGCCTACGAGCAGTACTTC
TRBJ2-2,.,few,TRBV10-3,CAIGRGDTGELFF,TGTGCCATCGGAAGGGGGGACACCGGGGAGCTGTTTTTT
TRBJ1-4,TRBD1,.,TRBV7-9,CASSLTGVNEKLFF,TGTGCCAGCAGCCTTACAGGGGTTAATGAAAAACTGTTTTTT